This T cell receptor (beta chain) was identified in a study of blood T cell repertoires in COVID-19. Study background: The cDNA or gDNA used as material had been derived from T cells, B-cell-depleted T cells, or PBMCs.

Authors' processing steps: Nucleated cell counts were estimated from reference gene primer amplification. The protocol was immunoSEQ multiplex PCR, while the TCRdb copy is restricted to in-frame clones and leaves out a portion. The DNA was the basis for D and trimming; V, J and clone size are from that table. Of roughly 300,000 clones listed, under 90% are singletons. This CDR3 contains 16 residues. The germline gives CDR1 LGHNA, CDR2 YNFKEQ. Trimming cost V 0 bases and J 0 bases, with 9 bases left between them. Sequenced material: peripheral blood. The receptor's source is an older woman with active or convalescent COVID-19. V is TRBV4-2 and J is TRBJ1-5; the D gene is possibly TRBD1 (6 bases). CDR3 nucleotide sequence: TGTGCCAGCAGCCAAGATCAGGGGAATAGCAATCAGCCCCAGCATTTT. Translated: CASSQDQGNSNQPQHF.